These T cell receptor beta chains were read from a single sample in a study of T cell responses to AZD1222 COVID-19 vaccine. Assay: immunoSEQ multiplex PCR; the TCRdb copy retains only in-frame clones and omits some. The sample lists fewer than 150,000 clones; approximately 88% were seen once. Here the sequenced sample was peripheral blood, taken 28 days after the second AZD1222 dose. The source of these receptors is an adult who received the AZD1222 COVID-19 vaccine. CDR3s include the opening cysteine and the closing phenylalanine or tryptophan. The D gene is left open where the match is weak. Some rows mark clone size as missing; the rest say once, few, many or name a class of expanded clone.

v_gene,d_gene,j_gene,abundance,CDR3nt,CDR3aa
TRBV18,.,TRBJ2-5,.,TGTGCCAGCTCACCCCGGGGGGCCGAGACCCAGTACTTC,CASSPRGAETQYF
TRBV3-1/TRBV3-2,TRBD1,TRBJ1-6,.,TGTGCCAGCAGCTCTTATTCCGGGACAGCGGGGGAATCACCCCTCCACTTT,CASSSYSGTAGESPLHF
TRBV11-2,TRBD1,TRBJ1-1,.,TGTGCCAGCAGCCCCACGGAGGACAGGGAGTGGGACACTGAAGCTTTCTTT,CASSPTEDREWDTEAFF
TRBV7-2,TRBD1,TRBJ2-3,.,TGTGCCAGCAGCTGGACGGGACAGAACACAGATACGCAGTATTTT,CASSWTGQNTDTQYF
TRBV19,.,TRBJ2-4,.,TGTGCCAGTAGTATAGGGTACATTCAGTACTTC,CASSIGYIQYF
TRBV7-2,.,TRBJ1-4,.,TGTGCCAGCAGCTTAGTGGGGGACAACAATGAAAAACTGTTTTTT,CASSLVGDNNEKLFF
TRBV12-3/TRBV12-4,.,TRBJ2-7,.,TGTGCCAGCAGCCCCGCGGGCGAGCAGTACTTC,CASSPAGEQYF
TRBV6-2/TRBV6-3,.,TRBJ1-6,.,TGTGCCAGCAGTTCCTGGGGCCTTGAAGCGTATGTCCACTTT,CASSSWGLEAYVHF
TRBV6-5,.,TRBJ1-1,.,TGTGCCATCACTACTAATCAGGGGAACACTGAAGCTTTCTTT,CAITTNQGNTEAFF
TRBV18,TRBD2,TRBJ2-7,.,TGTGCCAGCTCACTCTCTAGCGGGGGGGCATCTCTCTACGAGCAGTACTTC,CASSLSSGGASLYEQYF
TRBV2,.,TRBJ2-3,.,TGTGCCAGCAGTGGACAGGAGAGCACAGATACGCAGTATTTT,CASSGQESTDTQYF
TRBV24-1,.,TRBJ1-5,.,TGTGCCACCAGTGAACATAGCAATCAGCCCCAGCATTTT,CATSEHSNQPQHF
TRBV7-2,TRBD1,TRBJ1-1,.,TGTGCCAGCAGCTTAGACCAGGGGGGCACTGAAGCTTTCTTT,CASSLDQGGTEAFF
TRBV7-2,.,TRBJ1-2,.,TGTGCCAGCAGAGAATTAGAGGGCTATGGCTACACCTTC,CASRELEGYGYTF
TRBV19,TRBD1,TRBJ1-1,.,TGTGCCAGTGTATACGGGACAGGGGGCACTGAAGCTTTCTTT,CASVYGTGGTEAFF
TRBV7-9,.,TRBJ2-1,.,TGTGCCAGCAGCTTAAGTCAGGTTGACGGCAATGAGCAGTTCTTC,CASSLSQVDGNEQFF
TRBV9,.,TRBJ1-4,.,TGTGCCAGCAGCCCACCGGGAGGGACTAATGAAAAACTGTTTTTT,CASSPPGGTNEKLFF
TRBV28,TRBD1,TRBJ2-7,.,TGTGCCAGCAGACCAACAGGGGGCGCCCCCTCCTACGAGCAGTACTTC,CASRPTGGAPSYEQYF
TRBV29-1,.,TRBJ1-1,.,TGCAGCGTTGGGCAGCCGCCTGAAGCTTTCTTT,CSVGQPPEAFF
TRBV25-1,.,TRBJ1-2,.,TGTGCCAGCAGTGAAGGTATCGGCCGGATGAACTATGGCTACACCTTC,CASSEGIGRMNYGYTF
TRBV2,.,TRBJ1-6,.,TGTGCCAGCAGTGAATGGGGCCTCGGCGAATCCTATAATTCACCCCTCCACTTT,CASSEWGLGESYNSPLHF
TRBV10-3,TRBD2,TRBJ2-2,.,TGTGCCATCAGTGACAGGACTAGCGGGGGGGCCGGGGAGCTGTTTTTT,CAISDRTSGGAGELFF
TRBV4-1,.,TRBJ1-5,.,TGCGCCAGCAGCCAAGCAGTGAATCAGCCCCAGCATTTT,CASSQAVNQPQHF
TRBV10-3,TRBD1,TRBJ2-7,few,TGTGCCATCAGGGCCGTGGTTGGGACAGACTCCTACGAGCAGTACTTC,CAIRAVVGTDSYEQYF
TRBV7-3,.,TRBJ1-1,.,TGTGCCAGCACGAGAAAGAACGCTGAAGCTTTCTTT,CASTRKNAEAFF
TRBV11-3,.,TRBJ1-3,.,TGTGCCAGCAGCTCAACTTCCGCTGGAAACACCATATATTTT,CASSSTSAGNTIYF
TRBV29-1,TRBD1,TRBJ2-2,once,TGCAGCGTGAGACAGGGTAGTTTTTCGGGCGGGGAGCTGTTTTTT,CSVRQGSFSGGELFF
TRBV28,.,TRBJ1-4,.,TGTGCCAGCCGACTTGCGACAGAAAGTGAAAAACTGTTTTTT,CASRLATESEKLFF
TRBV6-4,TRBD1,TRBJ1-2,.,TGTGCCAGCAGGCCGGGACAGGGCGAATCTAACTATGGCTACACCTTC,CASRPGQGESNYGYTF
TRBV7-9,TRBD1,TRBJ1-6,.,TGTGCCAGCAGTTCCGTGGGACAGGGTATAGATTCACCCCTCCACTTT,CASSSVGQGIDSPLHF
TRBV6-1,.,TRBJ2-3,.,TGTGCCAGCAGTGAAATAGGGGGGCCGGCAGATACGCAGTATTTT,CASSEIGGPADTQYF
TRBV10-3,.,TRBJ2-5,.,TGTGCCATCAGTGGGGAGGAGGCAGCTCAAGAGACCCAGTACTTC,CAISGEEAAQETQYF
TRBV27,.,TRBJ2-7,.,TGTGCCAGCAGTCTGACGGATCAGGTCGGCTACGAGCAGTACTTC,CASSLTDQVGYEQYF
TRBV6-5,.,TRBJ2-5,.,TGTGCCAGCAGCAGGGGGGGAGAGACCCAGTACTTC,CASSRGGETQYF
TRBV23-1,.,TRBJ1-1,.,TGCGCCAGAAGACTGAACACTGAAGCTTTCTTT,CARRLNTEAFF
TRBV18,.,TRBJ1-3,few,TGTGCCAGCACCGAAACGGGGAGCTCTGGAAACACCATATATTTT,CASTETGSSGNTIYF
TRBV10-3,TRBD1,TRBJ1-2,.,TGTGCCATCAGTCGACAGGGAGACTATGGCTACACCTTC,CAISRQGDYGYTF
TRBV6-5,.,TRBJ1-6,.,TGTGCCAGCAGTTACTCACGATCACAGGGCTATTCACCCCTCCACTTT,CASSYSRSQGYSPLHF
TRBV5-6,.,TRBJ2-6,.,TGTGCCAGCAGCCTCCAGGGAGTCGGGGCTGGGGCCAACGTCCTGACTTTC,CASSLQGVGAGANVLTF
TRBV15,TRBD2,TRBJ2-7,.,TGTGCCACCAGCAGAGGAAGACTAGCGGGGGACTACGAGCAGTACTTC,CATSRGRLAGDYEQYF
TRBV24-1,.,TRBJ1-2,.,TGTGCCACCATAACCGAGAACTATGGCTACACCTTC,CATITENYGYTF
TRBV20-1,.,TRBJ2-7,.,TGCAGTGCACCGGCGCCCTACGAGCAGTACTTC,CSAPAPYEQYF
TRBV2,TRBD1,TRBJ1-2,.,TGTGCCAGCAGGCAGGGGGAATCGATAAGGACTGGCTACACCTTC,CASRQGESIRTGYTF
TRBV3-1/TRBV3-2,.,TRBJ1-3,.,TGTGCCAGCAGCCACAAGATCTCTGGAAACACCATATATTTT,CASSHKISGNTIYF
TRBV10-3,.,TRBJ1-1,.,TGTGCCATCAGTGGAGAGGGTGAAGCTTTCTTT,CAISGEGEAFF
TRBV4-3,.,TRBJ1-2,.,TGCGCCAGCAGCCAAGCAGGAGGTGGCTACACCTTC,CASSQAGGGYTF
TRBV5-1,TRBD1,TRBJ1-2,.,TGCGCCAGCAGCATCCGGACAGGGGCTAACTATGGCTACACCTTC,CASSIRTGANYGYTF
TRBV11-2,.,TRBJ1-1,.,TGTGCCAGCAGCTTAGTGAGGAACACTGAAGCTTTCTTT,CASSLVRNTEAFF
TRBV15,.,TRBJ2-1,.,TGTGCCACCAGCAGAGACCATGAGCAGTTCTTC,CATSRDHEQFF
TRBV5-1,.,TRBJ1-5,.,TGCGCCAGCAGCTCAGGGACGGGAAATCAGCCCCAGCATTTT,CASSSGTGNQPQHF
TRBV7-8,TRBD1,TRBJ1-1,.,TGTGCCAGCAGCACGACAGGGTACACTGAAGCTTTCTTT,CASSTTGYTEAFF
TRBV11-2,.,TRBJ2-7,.,TGTGCCAGCAGCTTAGACGGGGTCAACTCCTACGAGCAGTACTTC,CASSLDGVNSYEQYF
TRBV6-1,.,TRBJ1-4,.,TGTGCCAGCAGTGAAGCGGGGGCAGAGGATGAAAAACTGTTTTTT,CASSEAGAEDEKLFF